The 8 T cell receptor beta chains listed next were all sequenced from one sample in a study of shared clonotypes between healthy human individuals. The method was immunoSEQ multiplex PCR; TCRdb's version includes in-frame clones alone and lacks a portion of them. Of around 1.1 million clones listed, 60% to 80% are singletons. The sequenced material came from memory CD4+ T cells from PBMCs. Subset here: CD45RA-negative fraction. Receptors originate from a man aged 18 to 30 in good health. Some clones in this sample may be carry-over from other donors' samples.

The chain uses TRBV7-9 and TRBJ1-5; TRBD1 agrees at 8 bases. Trimming at V came to 5 bases and at J to 5 bases, leaving 5 bases not matched to a gene. The CDR3 sequence is 14 residues long. The germline gives CDR1 SEHNR, CDR2 FQNEAQ (reference sequence). The CDR3: CASSLQTGDQPQHF. The DNA of the CDR3 is TGTGCCAGCAGCCTCCAGACAGGGGATCAGCCCCAGCATTTT.

This chain connects TRBV7-8 to TRBJ2-5; no reliable D call. The germline gives CDR1 SGHVS, CDR2 FQNEAQ. Deletions cut 1 base from V and 4 bases from J, with 7 bases between. The CDR3 has 13 residues. The CDR3: CASSLGTGETQYF. CDR3 coding DNA: TGTGCCAGCAGCTTAGGGACGGGAGAGACCCAGTACTTC. The entire variable domain, with the rest obtained from reference TRBV7-8 and TRBJ2-5, is as follows: GAGVSQSPRYKVAKRGQDVALRCDPISGHVSLFWYQQALGQGPEFLTYFQNEAQLDKSGLPSDRFFAERPEGSVSTLKIQRTQQEDSAVYLCASSLGTGETQYFGPGTRLLVL.

V and J are TRBV6-5 and TRBJ2-3; 9 positions match TRBD2. Trimming cost V 4 bases and J 3 bases; bases outside gene matches: 8. The CDR3 sequence is 16 residues long. The V gene's germline CDR1 is MNHEY and CDR2 SVGAGI. CDR3 coding DNA: TGTGCCAGCAGTTCCTATAGCGGGAGAAAGACAGATACGCAGTATTTT. Residues: CASSSYSGRKTDTQYF.

V is TRBV5-6 and J is TRBJ1-4; D is unresolved. CDR1 is SGHDT, CDR2 YYEEEE, per germline. V was trimmed by 2 bases and J by 0 bases, leaving 11 bases between them. The CDR3 is made up of 16 amino acids. CDR3 region: CASSLFGSTTNEKLFF. The CDR3 coding sequence is TGTGCCAGCAGCTTATTCGGATCTACAACTAATGAAAAACTGTTTTTT.

This sequence joins TRBV29-1 and TRBJ2-5, with 8 bases aligning to TRBD1. The junction had 6 bases not matched to a gene; V was cut back by 7 bases and J by 5 bases. Germline CDR1 SQVTM, CDR2 ANQGSEA. The CDR3 runs to 12 residues. The CDR3 is CSGRTGSETQYF. The CDR3, as DNA: TGCAGCGGCAGGACAGGGTCTGAGACCCAGTACTTC.

J is TRBJ1-4 and V is TRBV19; 8 nucleotides line up with TRBD1. The germline V gene encodes CDR1 LNHDA and CDR2 SQIVND (reference sequence). The CDR3 runs 14 residues. Trimming removed 4 bases from V and 8 bases from J; junction bases left unmatched: 6. The CDR3 nucleotides are TGTGCCAGTAGTAAATGGACAGGGAACGAAAAACTGTTTTTT. This gives the protein CASSKWTGNEKLFF.

The V and J genes are TRBV11-1 and TRBJ2-1, with D hard to call. The CDR3 is 12 amino acids. CDR1 is SGHAT and CDR2 is FQDESV in the germline V gene (reference sequence). Deletions cut 4 bases from V and 9 bases from J, with 10 bases between. As DNA, the CDR3 is TGTGCCAGCAGCTCTTTAGCCGGTGAGCAGTTCTTC. The encoded protein is CASSSLAGEQFF.

The genes are TRBV30 and TRBJ1-5; D unclear. Germline-derived CDR1 and CDR2 are GTSNPN and SVGIG (reference sequence). The CDR3 covers 12 residues. The V and J ends lost 2 bases and 0 bases respectively, with 2 bases between them. The DNA for the CDR3 is TGTGCCTGGAGTATTAGCAATCAGCCCCAGCATTTT. Translated, it gives CAWSISNQPQHF.